What follows are 30 T cell receptor beta chains derived from one specimen sequenced in a study of cytomegalovirus exposure and HLA in healthy donors. PCR was performed using 60 Vbeta and 13 Jbeta primers. Some clones are missing from TCRdb's copy, which holds only in-frame ones; the method was immunoSEQ multiplex PCR. Counted here are some 57,000 clones, more than 70% occurring once; the ten biggest clones make up more than 1.3%. The sequenced material came from PBMCs. These receptors all come from a young man in good health and CMV-seropositive.

The rearrangement uses TRBV2 and TRBJ1-4; D is perhaps TRBD1 (6 bases). The CDR3 covers 14 residues. Trimming removed 6 bases from V and 7 bases from J, with 15 bases in between. Germline V gene data show CDR1 as SNHLY and CDR2 as FYNNEI. The CDR3 sequence is CASRLTGSSEKLFF. CDR3 DNA sequence: TGTGCCAGCAGACTAACAGGGAGTAGTGAAAAACTGTTTTTT.

V and J are TRBV6-6 and TRBJ2-7, with 9 bases identical to TRBD1. The ends lost 3 bases at V and 6 bases at J; junction bases unmatched: 9. Germline V gene data show CDR1 as MNHNY and CDR2 as SVGAGI (reference sequence). This CDR3 contains 15 residues. CDR3 in DNA: TGTGCCAGCAGTTATTCGGACAGGGGCGTCGGCGAGCAGTACTTC. Residues: CASSYSDRGVGEQYF.

CDR3 sequence: CASSPVGTGNTDTQYF. CDR3 coding DNA: TGTGCCAGCAGTCCGGTAGGGACAGGAAACACAGATACGCAGTATTTT. The rearrangement links TRBV28 to TRBJ2-3, with 8 bases fitting TRBD1. The CDR3 has 16 amino acids. The trim removed 5 bases at V and 2 bases at J, leaving 9 bases unmatched. Germline CDR1 MDHEN, CDR2 SYDVKM.

V is TRBV7-9 and J is TRBJ2-3; 13 nucleotides line up with TRBD2. The length of the CDR3 is 16 residues. The germline CDR1 and CDR2 sequences are SEHNR and FQNEAQ (reference sequence). The V segment lost 5 bases and the J segment 1 base; nucleotides outside the gene matches: 3. CDR3 sequence (DNA): TGTGCCAGCAGCAAAGGACTAGCGGGAGGCACAGATACGCAGTATTTT. Amino acid sequence: CASSKGLAGGTDTQYF. Full variable domain (rest looked up from reference TRBV7-9 and TRBJ2-3): DTGVSQNPRHKITKRGQNVTFRCDPISEHNRLYWYRQTLGQGPEFLTYFQNEAQLEKSRLLSDRFSAERPKGSFSTLEIQRTEQGDSAMYLCASSKGLAGGTDTQYFGPGTRLTVL.

The rearrangement uses TRBV6-1 and TRBJ2-7; 10 positions match TRBD1. Germline CDR1 is MNHNS and CDR2 is SASEGT. CDR3 length: 15 residues. The junction had 9 bases not matched to a gene; V was cut back by 6 bases and J by 4 bases. The CDR3 sequence: CASSSLGTGVYEQYF. The DNA of the CDR3 is TGTGCCAGCAGCAGCCTCGGGACAGGGGTGTACGAGCAGTACTTC.

This clone was detected only once. The V and J genes are TRBV27 and TRBJ1-2, with D perhaps TRBD1 (5 bases). Trimming shortened V by 3 bases and J by 8 bases, and 28 bases separated the two germline ends. There are 18 residues in the CDR3. The germline CDR1 and CDR2 sequences are MNHEY and SMNVEV (reference sequence). For the CDR3, the DNA is TGTGCCAGCAGTTTTCGGGTACTTCCGCAGGGCCTTAAGGGGGGCTACACCTTC. Encoded protein: CASSFRVLPQGLKGGYTF.

V and J are TRBV28 and TRBJ2-4, with 12 positions matching TRBD1. The CDR3 totals 15 residues. The junction had 4 bases not matched to a gene; V was cut back by 7 bases and J by 3 bases. Germline assignment: CDR1 MDHEN and CDR2 SYDVKM. The CDR3 DNA follows: TGTGCCAGCACGGGACAGGGGGCCTTCAAAAACATTCAGTACTTC. The encoded protein is CASTGQGAFKNIQYF. The full variable domain, in which reference TRBV28 and TRBJ2-4 provide the parts outside the CDR3, is DVKVTQSSRYLVKRTGEKVFLECVQDMDHENMFWYRQDPGLGLRLIYFSYDVKMKEKGDIPEGYSVSREKKERFSLILESASTNQTSMYLCASTGQGAFKNIQYFGAGTRLSVL.

The rearrangement joins TRBV27 to TRBJ1-1; D remains unclear. The V gene's germline CDR1 is MNHEY and CDR2 SMNVEV (reference sequence). Deletions cut 6 bases from V and 5 bases from J, with 13 bases between. The CDR3 is 13 amino acids. DNA of the CDR3: TGTGCCAGCAGGTTGGTACAGACGACTGAAGCTTTCTTT. It yields the protein CASRLVQTTEAFF.

The V call is TRBV6-1, the J call TRBJ1-1; 11 positions agree with TRBD1. Germline values: CDR1 MNHNS, CDR2 SASEGT. J lost 0 bases, V lost 4 bases, and 4 bases had no gene match. The CDR3 is 16 amino acids. The CDR3 loop is CASSVKDRGLNTEAFF. In nucleotides, the CDR3 is TGTGCCAGCAGTGTAAAGGACAGGGGGCTGAACACTGAAGCTTTCTTT.

The V gene is TRBV5-1, the J gene TRBJ2-1, with 15 bases lining up with TRBD2. This CDR3 contains 14 residues. With 3 bases clipped from V and 10 bases from J, the junction kept 2 bases outside the gene matches. Germline-derived CDR1 and CDR2 are SGHRS and YFSETQ. DNA for the CDR3: TGCGCCAGCAGCTGGGGACTAGCGGGAGGCGAGCAGTTCTTC. It codes for CASSWGLAGGEQFF.

The rearrangement links TRBV2 to TRBJ1-1; a weak D match, TRBD1 (6 bases). This CDR3 is built from 14 residues. CDR1 is SNHLY and CDR2 is FYNNEI in the germline V gene. V was shortened by 2 bases and J by 7 bases, with 14 bases between the two germline ends. The CDR3 DNA reads TGTGCCAGCAGTGAACTGATGGGCAGGGGTGAAGCTTTCTTT. The encoded protein is CASSELMGRGEAFF.

V usage is TRBV30 and J usage is TRBJ2-7; D perhaps matches TRBD2 (6 bases). The CDR3 length is 14 residues. V was clipped by 1 base and J by 5 bases, with 15 bases between them. The germline CDR1 and CDR2 sequences are GTSNPN and SVGIG (reference sequence). CDR3: CAWSALLASDEQYF. The CDR3 DNA sequence: TGTGCCTGGAGTGCCTTACTAGCTTCCGACGAGCAGTACTTC.

The J gene is TRBJ2-5, the V gene TRBV29-1; 7 bases align to TRBD2. The CDR3 is 14 residues long. The germline gives CDR1 SQVTM, CDR2 ANQGSEA. The ends lost 1 base at V and 1 base at J; junction bases unmatched: 3. The CDR3 is CSVEGGGGQETQYF. The CDR3 DNA reads as TGCAGCGTTGAAGGTGGGGGGGGCCAAGAGACCCAGTACTTC.

V gene TRBV25-1 combines with J gene TRBJ1-6, with D perhaps matching TRBD1 (5 bases). CDR3 length: 15 residues. Per the germline V gene, CDR1 is MGHDK and CDR2 is SYGVNS. V dropped 4 bases and J dropped 5 bases, with 12 bases sitting between them. The CDR3, as DNA: TGTGCCAGCAGTGGACCGGGACTGCATAATTCACCCCTCCACTTT. Encoded protein: CASSGPGLHNSPLHF.

V and J are TRBV11-2 and TRBJ1-3, with 7 bases identical to TRBD1. With 5 bases clipped from V and 1 base from J, the junction kept 5 bases outside the gene matches. CDR3 length: 15 residues. Germline CDR1 is SGHAT and CDR2 is FQNNGV. The chain's CDR3 is CASSRTGDSGNTIYF. For the CDR3, the DNA is TGTGCCAGCAGCCGCACAGGGGATTCTGGAAACACCATATATTTT.

This clone occurred a few times. The chain carries TRBV14 and TRBJ1-1; a weak D match, TRBD1 (5 bases). V was clipped by 4 bases and J by 8 bases, with 11 bases between them. The CDR3 totals 12 residues. Germline V gene lookup returns CDR1 SGHDN and CDR2 FVKESK. The CDR3 sequence is CASSLRGTEAFF. CDR3 bases: TGTGCCAGCAGCCTTCGGGGGACCGAAGCTTTCTTT.

This rearrangement joins TRBV6-1 to TRBJ2-7; D not certain. V was cut by 6 bases and J by 4 bases, with 10 bases left in between. CDR3 size: 12 residues. Looked up from germline, CDR1 is MNHNS and CDR2 is SASEGT. CDR3 DNA sequence: TGTGCCAGCAGCTCCCTACTTTACGAGCAGTACTTC. Translation: CASSSLLYEQYF.

The J gene is TRBJ2-7, the V gene TRBV19; the D gene is possibly TRBD1 (5 bases). This CDR3 is 13 amino acids long. Trimming took off 5 bases at V and 4 bases at J, with 12 bases between the two ends. Germline assignment: CDR1 LNHDA and CDR2 SQIVND (reference sequence). The CDR3 nucleotides read TGTGCCAGTAGTTTGGGGCGCACGTACGAGCAGTACTTC. Translated: CASSLGRTYEQYF. Combining the CDR3 with reference TRBV19 and TRBJ2-7 gives the whole variable domain DGGITQSPKYLFRKEGQNVTLSCEQNLNHDAMYWYRQDPGQGLRLIYYSQIVNDFQKGDIAEGYSVSREKKESFPLTVTSAQKNPTAFYLCASSLGRTYEQYFGPGTRLTVT.

V usage is TRBV4-3 and J usage is TRBJ1-1; TRBD1 is a possible D gene (6 bases). The CDR3 is 15 amino acids. The germline V gene has CDR1 LGHNA and CDR2 YSLEER. The V end lost 1 base, the J end lost 2 bases, and 11 bases lay between the germline ends. Here the CDR3 reads CASSQASRGNTEAFF. CDR3 sequence (DNA): TGCGCCAGCAGCCAAGCGTCCAGGGGAAACACTGAAGCTTTCTTT.

J is TRBJ1-1 and V is TRBV6-1; TRBD1 agrees at 9 bases. Germline CDR1 MNHNS, CDR2 SASEGT. Unmatched junction bases numbered 8, after V lost 4 bases and J lost 2 bases. The CDR3 totals 16 residues. The CDR3 is CASSVTGGEFNTEAFF. Here the CDR3 DNA reads TGTGCCAGCAGTGTAACAGGGGGCGAGTTTAACACTGAAGCTTTCTTT.

This chain joins TRBV30 and TRBJ2-2, with 8 positions matching TRBD1. The CDR3 runs to 14 residues. CDR1 and CDR2 (germline): GTSNPN, SVGIG (reference sequence). V lost 2 bases, J lost 7 bases, and 6 bases stayed unmatched. The CDR3 loop reads CAWSLDREIGELFF. DNA of the CDR3: TGTGCCTGGAGTCTGGACAGGGAAATCGGGGAGCTGTTTTTT.

J is TRBJ2-1 and V is TRBV15; TRBD2 matches 15 bases. CDR1 LNHNV and CDR2 YYDKDF come from the germline V gene (reference sequence). Trimming at V came to 5 bases and at J to 5 bases, leaving 4 bases not matched to a gene. The CDR3 is 16 amino acids. CDR3 protein: CATSGGLAGGDNEQFF. DNA of the CDR3: TGTGCCACCAGCGGCGGACTAGCGGGAGGGGACAATGAGCAGTTCTTC.

The chain recombines TRBV19 with TRBJ1-2, with D maybe TRBD1 (6 bases). The CDR3 is 16 amino acids. Per the germline V gene, CDR1 is LNHDA and CDR2 is SQIVND (reference sequence). The V end lost 5 bases, the J end lost 0 bases, and 16 bases lay between the germline ends. The CDR3 region is CASSSSTGSSNYGYTF. Written as DNA, the CDR3 is TGTGCCAGTAGTTCTTCTACAGGGTCGTCTAACTATGGCTACACCTTC.

The gene calls are TRBV15 and TRBJ2-3, with D tentatively TRBD1 (6 bases). The germline V gene has CDR1 LNHNV and CDR2 YYDKDF (reference sequence). Trimming removed 5 bases from V and 2 bases from J, with 20 bases in between. The CDR3 loop spans 17 amino acids. The CDR3 is CATSLGLGGDTTDTQYF. The CDR3 DNA reads as TGTGCCACCAGCTTGGGTTTAGGGGGAGACACCACAGATACGCAGTATTTT.

The sample holds one count of this clone. The chain has TRBV5-4 and TRBJ2-1, with 10 bases identical to TRBD2. With V trimmed by 2 bases and J by 4 bases, 3 bases remained unmatched. The CDR3 covers 15 residues. Germline lookup yields CDR1 SGHNT and CDR2 YYREEE (reference sequence). This CDR3 is CASSLAGGIYNEQFF. CDR3 in DNA: TGTGCCAGCAGCTTAGCGGGAGGGATTTACAATGAGCAGTTCTTC.

The chain carries TRBV4-3 and TRBJ1-6; D possibly corresponds to TRBD1 (6 bases). The CDR3 has 15 amino acids. Germline V lookup: CDR1 LGHNA, CDR2 YSLEER. V shed 2 bases and J shed 10 bases, with 15 bases lying between them. The CDR3 sequence: CASSQSGEGMSPLHF. The CDR3 DNA reads TGCGCCAGCAGCCAATCAGGGGAGGGGATGTCACCCCTCCACTTT.

The chain employs TRBV19 and TRBJ2-7; TRBD2 matches 13 bases. The CDR3 consists of 16 residues. Trimming cost V 4 bases and J 2 bases; bases outside gene matches: 5. Germline loops: CDR1 LNHDA, CDR2 SQIVND (reference sequence). The DNA of the CDR3 is TGTGCCAGTAGTACGCCCGGGACTAGCGGGACCTACGAGCAGTACTTC. Translation gives CASSTPGTSGTYEQYF.

The rearrangement joins TRBV30 to TRBJ1-6, with 7 bases matching TRBD1. Germline CDR1 reads GTSNPN; CDR2 reads SVGIG (reference sequence). CDR3 length: 16 residues. The ends lost 0 bases at V and 10 bases at J; junction bases unmatched: 12. The CDR3 sequence: CAWSVQGTRALSPLHF. Here the CDR3 DNA reads TGTGCCTGGAGTGTACAGGGGACCCGAGCATTATCACCCCTCCACTTT.

This rearrangement joins TRBV25-1 to TRBJ2-7; 7 nucleotides line up with TRBD1. The CDR3 loop spans 15 amino acids. The V gene's germline CDR1 is MGHDK and CDR2 SYGVNS. The J segment lost 5 bases and the V segment lost 4 bases, leaving 11 bases of the junction unmatched. In DNA form, the CDR3 reads TGTGCCAGCAGTGCCCGACAGGGTTCAGGTAACGAGCAGTACTTC. Its protein is CASSARQGSGNEQYF.

The chain employs TRBV7-9 and TRBJ2-1, with 11 bases lining up with TRBD2. Per the germline V gene, CDR1 is SEHNR and CDR2 is FQNEAQ (reference sequence). J lost 7 bases, V lost 5 bases, and 7 bases had no gene match. The CDR3 covers 15 residues. The CDR3 spells CASSHHTSGRNEQFF. CDR3 coding DNA: TGTGCCAGCAGCCACCATACTAGCGGGAGAAATGAGCAGTTCTTC.